Sequencing of this T cell receptor beta chain was carried out in a study of Graves' ophthalmopathy and Graves' hyperthyroidism. The wider study: Sampling took place at initial diagnosis, with peripheral blood obtained before any treatment. General study points: Most thyroid-expanded clonotypes exceeding 0.001 frequency were also found in blood.

No ophthalmopathy within 18 months of follow-up signified stable hyperthyroidism. RNA transcripts were the template, and TCR beta CDR3 regions were amplified from them. HTBI primers were employed in first-round RT-PCR, then a second-round multiplex PCR followed. Via MiXCR, TCRdb re-called the multiplex PCR reads, giving one row per CDR3 protein. The sample holds a few hundred thousand distinct CDR3 sequences, roughly 14% seen once. A word on this clonotype: Its antigen is currently unknown.

The source of this sequence is a woman aged 18-29 years with stable Graves' hyperthyroidism. The sample consisted of peripheral blood.

CDR3 DNA: TGTGCCAGCACCCCGCCTCCCTGGAAGATATGGATGAACACTGAAGCTTTCTTT. Protein sequence: CASTPPPWKIWMNTEAFF. The chain uses TRBV28 and TRBJ1-1; D unresolved. This CDR3 is built from 18 residues. The V gene lost 7 bases and the J gene lost 0 bases, with 24 bases spanning the gap. Germline-derived CDR1 and CDR2 are MDHEN and SYDVKM.